The 10 T cell receptor beta chains below come from one sample, sequenced in a study of beta chain features in type 1 diabetes. General study points: Moderately but significantly shorter TCRB CDR3s were found in Type 1 diabetes patients in all four CD4+ subsets.

These receptors are not linked to any known antigen. Sequencing targeted expressed TCRB transcripts, as all isolated RNA had been reverse transcribed. TCRdb's table, derived via immunoSEQ multiplex PCR, lists solely in-frame clones and lacks some. Of under 300,000 clones listed, about 15% were seen once; the top ten hold almost 0.02%. The sample was naive CD4+ T cells from blood. The receptor source for this set is a man in his thirties or forties with type 1 diabetes.

The CDR3 loop is CASSGGLAGGIEQFF. The CDR3 DNA reads TGTGCCAGCAGTGGGGGACTAGCGGGAGGGATTGAGCAGTTCTTC. This sequence joins TRBV25-1 and TRBJ2-1; 16 nucleotides line up with TRBD2. Germline assignment: CDR1 MGHDK and CDR2 SYGVNS. V shed 4 bases, J shed 9 bases, and the junction held 3 bases outside the gene matches. This CDR3 is built from 15 residues.

V gene TRBV21-1 combines with J gene TRBJ2-4; the D call of TRBD2 is as the table states it, not checked on the DNA. TRBV21-1 is shown as a pseudogene. The CDR3 length is 16 residues. CDR3 in amino acids: CASSRRGRGAKNIQYF. Written as DNA, the CDR3 is TGTGCCAGCAGCCGGAGGGGCCGGGGAGCCAAAAACATTCAGTACTTC.

In its sample, this clone was seen a few times. V gene TRBV11-2 combines with J gene TRBJ2-5, with 8 nucleotides matching TRBD2. Germline-derived CDR1 and CDR2 are SGHAT and FQNNGV. Trimming at V came to 6 bases and at J to 3 bases, leaving 9 bases not matched to a gene. CDR3 length: 15 residues. CDR3 amino acids: CASRTPGRAKETQYF. Written as DNA, the CDR3 is TGTGCCAGCAGAACTCCCGGGAGGGCGAAAGAGACCCAGTACTTC.

This chain uses TRBV5-6 with TRBJ1-5; tentatively, D is TRBD1 (5 bases). Germline-derived CDR1 and CDR2 are SGHDT and YYEEEE. The CDR3 totals 13 residues. V was trimmed by 4 bases and J by 1 base, leaving 6 bases between them. The DNA for the CDR3 is TGTGCCAGCAGCCGGGGGAGCAATCAGCCCCAGCATTTT. Amino acids: CASSRGSNQPQHF.

The chain couples TRBV18 to TRBJ2-5, with D tentatively TRBD2 (6 bases). Germline CDR1 is KGHSH and CDR2 is LQKENI. V was shortened by 2 bases and J by 4 bases, with 14 bases between the two germline ends. CDR3 length: 15 amino acids. As DNA, the CDR3 is TGTGCCAGCTCACCAGGTAGCGGCCGCTTAGAGACCCAGTACTTC. The encoded protein is CASSPGSGRLETQYF.

This chain connects TRBV6-6 to TRBJ1-3; 9 bases align to TRBD1. The germline V gene encodes CDR1 MNHNY and CDR2 SVGAGI (reference sequence). The trim removed 4 bases at V and 5 bases at J, leaving 3 bases unmatched. This CDR3 has 14 amino acids. The CDR3 DNA sequence: TGTGCCAGCAGTTTCGGGACAGGGAGAAACACCATATATTTT. This sequence encodes CASSFGTGRNTIYF.

The V and J genes are TRBV5-6 and TRBJ2-1; possibly TRBD2 for D (7 bases). This CDR3 region has 17 residues. CDR1 is SGHDT, CDR2 YYEEEE, per germline. V was pared by 0 bases and J by 3 bases, with 16 bases between. CDR3 nucleotides: TGTGCCAGCAGCTTGGTGTTCGGGGGAGGGGGCTACAATGAGCAGTTCTTC. Amino acids: CASSLVFGGGGYNEQFF.

The chain couples TRBV6-5 to TRBJ1-1; 8 bases are shared with TRBD1. CDR3 length: 13 residues. Trimming removed 5 bases from V and 7 bases from J; junction bases left unmatched: 6. Germline CDR1 MNHEY, CDR2 SVGAGI. The CDR3, as DNA: TGTGCCAGCAGTGAAGGGACAGGCCGTGAAGCTTTCTTT. Translated: CASSEGTGREAFF.

The rearrangement joins TRBV7-9 to TRBJ2-7, with D hard to call. There are 12 residues in the CDR3. Germline V gene lookup returns CDR1 SEHNR and CDR2 FQNEAQ (reference sequence). The ends were cut back, 2 bases at V and 3 bases at J, with 5 bases in the middle. The CDR3 DNA sequence: TGTGCCAGCAGCTTATCATTCTACGAGCAGTACTTC. Translated: CASSLSFYEQYF.

This clone was observed a handful of times. The rearrangement links TRBV4-1 to TRBJ2-3; 8 positions agree with TRBD2. Trimming took 4 bases from V and 0 from J; bases not matched to a gene: 3. This CDR3 region has 15 residues. From germline, CDR1 is MGHRA and CDR2 YSYEKL. CDR3 nucleotides: TGCGCCAGCAGCCGAATAGCGGGGAGCACAGATACGCAGTATTTT. Residues: CASSRIAGSTDTQYF.